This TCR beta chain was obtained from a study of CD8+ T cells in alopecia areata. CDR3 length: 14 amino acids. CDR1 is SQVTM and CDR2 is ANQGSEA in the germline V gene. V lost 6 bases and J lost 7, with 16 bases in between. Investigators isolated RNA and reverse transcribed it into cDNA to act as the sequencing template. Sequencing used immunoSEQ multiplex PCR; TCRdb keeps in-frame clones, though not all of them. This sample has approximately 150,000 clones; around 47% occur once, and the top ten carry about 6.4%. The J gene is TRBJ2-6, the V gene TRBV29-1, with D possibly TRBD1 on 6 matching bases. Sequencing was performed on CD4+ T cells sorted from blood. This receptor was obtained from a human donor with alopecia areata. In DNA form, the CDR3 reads TGCAGCGTCCCCCACAGGGTCTTCGCCAACGTCCTGACTTTC. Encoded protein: CSVPHRVFANVLTF.